This T cell receptor beta chain was identified during a study of CD8+CD57+ T cells in acquired aplastic anemia. The CDR3 sequence is 16 residues long. Trimming shortened V by 0 bases and J by 7 bases, and 16 bases separated the two germline ends. CDR1 is MNHEY, CDR2 SVGAGI, per germline. At least ten counts were recorded for this clonotype. CDR3 and TCR beta VDJ profiling relied on genomic DNA as the template. In TCRdb, the reads were re-called with MiXCR into one record per CDR3 protein. The sample records approximately 300,000 distinct CDR3 sequences, roughly 53% being singletons. Before being chosen for sequencing, patients had shown CD8+CD57+ cell expansion by flow cytometry.

The chain uses TRBV6-5 and TRBJ2-1; D may be TRBD2 (5 bases). The receptor comes from a human donor with aplastic anemia. The sample was sorted CD4+, CD8+, or CD8+CD57+ T cells (not recorded which) from PBMCs. This CDR3 is CASSYSRGPLRNEQFF. The DNA for the CDR3 is TGTGCCAGCAGTTACTCGAGAGGGCCCCTTCGGAATGAGCAGTTCTTC.